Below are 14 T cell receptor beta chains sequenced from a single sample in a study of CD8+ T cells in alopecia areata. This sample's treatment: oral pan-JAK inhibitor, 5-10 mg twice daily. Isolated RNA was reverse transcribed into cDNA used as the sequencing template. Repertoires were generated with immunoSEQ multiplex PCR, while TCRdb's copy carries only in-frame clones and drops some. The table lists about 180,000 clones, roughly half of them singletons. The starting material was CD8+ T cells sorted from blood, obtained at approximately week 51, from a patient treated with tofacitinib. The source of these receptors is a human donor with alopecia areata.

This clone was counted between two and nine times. The CDR3 coding sequence is TGTGCCATCAGCGGGGGACGGATAGACCAAGAGACCCAGTACTTC. Encoded protein: CAISGGRIDQETQYF. The chain is built from TRBV10-3 and TRBJ2-5; TRBD2 is a possible D gene (6 bases). This CDR3 region has 15 residues. Trimming left V 6 bases short and J 0 bases short, with 14 bases between. CDR1 and CDR2 from the germline V gene are ENHRY and SYGVKD.

The CDR3 region has the DNA TGTGCCAGCAGCCCCCAGTCCTCCTACGAGCAGTACTTC. This translates into CASSPQSSYEQYF. This chain connects TRBV5-6 to TRBJ2-5; D remains ambiguous. The tail of the sequence fits TRBJ2-7 better, so the J call may be wrong. CDR3 length: 13 residues. Germline V gene sequence: CDR1 SGHDT, CDR2 YYEEEE.

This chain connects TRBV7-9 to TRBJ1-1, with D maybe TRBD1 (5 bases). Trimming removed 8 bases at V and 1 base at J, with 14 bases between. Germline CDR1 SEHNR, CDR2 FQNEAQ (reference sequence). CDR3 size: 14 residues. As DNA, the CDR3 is TGTGCCAGCGCCCGAACAGGCTCGAACACTGAAGCTTTCTTT. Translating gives CASARTGSNTEAFF. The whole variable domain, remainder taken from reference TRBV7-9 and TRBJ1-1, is DTGVSQNPRHKITKRGQNVTFRCDPISEHNRLYWYRQTLGQGPEFLTYFQNEAQLEKSRLLSDRFSAERPKGSFSTLEIQRTEQGDSAMYLCASARTGSNTEAFFGQGTRLTVV.

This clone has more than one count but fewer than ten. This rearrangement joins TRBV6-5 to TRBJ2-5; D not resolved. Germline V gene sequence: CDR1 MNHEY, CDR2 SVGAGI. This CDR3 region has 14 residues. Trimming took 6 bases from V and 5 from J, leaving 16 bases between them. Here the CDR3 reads CASSGSSIVETQYF. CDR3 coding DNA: TGTGCCAGCAGCGGATCCAGTATTGTGGAGACCCAGTACTTC.

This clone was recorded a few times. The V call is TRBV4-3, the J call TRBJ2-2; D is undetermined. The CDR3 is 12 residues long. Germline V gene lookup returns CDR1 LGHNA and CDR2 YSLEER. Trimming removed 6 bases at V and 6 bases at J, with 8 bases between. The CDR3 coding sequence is TGCGCCAGCAGTCCCAGGTCCGGGGAGCTGTTTTTT. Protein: CASSPRSGELFF.

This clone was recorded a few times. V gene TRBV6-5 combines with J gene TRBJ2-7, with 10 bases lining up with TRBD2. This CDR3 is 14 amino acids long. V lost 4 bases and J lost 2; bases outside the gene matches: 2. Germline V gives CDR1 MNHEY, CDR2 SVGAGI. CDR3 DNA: TGTGCCAGCAGTTTCAGCGGGGGGGCCTACGAGCAGTACTTC. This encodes CASSFSGGAYEQYF.

CDR3 loop: CAWSKGQGDSPLHF. The CDR3 DNA reads as TGTGCCTGGAGTAAGGGACAGGGGGATTCACCCCTCCACTTT. V gene TRBV30 combines with J gene TRBJ1-6; the match to TRBD1 covers 11 bases. The germline gives CDR1 GTSNPN, CDR2 SVGIG (reference sequence). This CDR3 contains 14 residues. Trimming took 2 bases from V and 8 from J; bases not matched to a gene: 2.

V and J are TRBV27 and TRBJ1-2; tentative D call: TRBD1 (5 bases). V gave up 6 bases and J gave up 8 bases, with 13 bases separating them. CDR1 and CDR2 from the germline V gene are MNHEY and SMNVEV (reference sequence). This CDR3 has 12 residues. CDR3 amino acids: CASSWVRVGYTF. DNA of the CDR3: TGTGCCAGCAGCTGGGTCAGGGTCGGCTACACCTTC.

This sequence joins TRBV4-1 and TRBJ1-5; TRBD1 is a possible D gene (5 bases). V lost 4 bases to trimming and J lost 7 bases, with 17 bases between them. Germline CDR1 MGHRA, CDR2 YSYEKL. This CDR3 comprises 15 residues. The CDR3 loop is CASSPRSWGGQPQHF. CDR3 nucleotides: TGCGCCAGCAGCCCCAGAAGTTGGGGGGGGCAGCCCCAGCATTTT.

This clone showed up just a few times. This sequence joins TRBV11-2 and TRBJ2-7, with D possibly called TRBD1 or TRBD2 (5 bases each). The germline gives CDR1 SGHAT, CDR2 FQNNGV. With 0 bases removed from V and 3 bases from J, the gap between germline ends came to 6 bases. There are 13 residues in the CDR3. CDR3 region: CASSLDGGYEQYF. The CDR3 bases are TGTGCCAGCAGCTTAGATGGGGGCTACGAGCAGTACTTC.

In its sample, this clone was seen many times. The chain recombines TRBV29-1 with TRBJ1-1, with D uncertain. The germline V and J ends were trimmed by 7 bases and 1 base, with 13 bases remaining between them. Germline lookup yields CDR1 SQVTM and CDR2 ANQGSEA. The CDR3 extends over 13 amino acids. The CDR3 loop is CSGAGGRNTEAFF. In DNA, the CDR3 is TGCAGCGGGGCTGGTGGCAGGAACACTGAAGCTTTCTTT.

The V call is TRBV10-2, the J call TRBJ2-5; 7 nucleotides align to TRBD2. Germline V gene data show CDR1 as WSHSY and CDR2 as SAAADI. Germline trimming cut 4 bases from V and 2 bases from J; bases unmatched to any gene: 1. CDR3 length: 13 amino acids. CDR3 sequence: CASSGEGQETQYF. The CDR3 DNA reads TGCGCCAGCAGTGGGGAGGGTCAAGAGACCCAGTACTTC.

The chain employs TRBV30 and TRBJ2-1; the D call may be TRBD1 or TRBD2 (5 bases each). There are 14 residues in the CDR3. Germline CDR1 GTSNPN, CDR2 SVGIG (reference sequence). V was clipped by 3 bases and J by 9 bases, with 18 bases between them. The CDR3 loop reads CAWSPYGLGGEQFF. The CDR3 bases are TGTGCCTGGAGCCCGTACGGCCTTGGGGGTGAGCAGTTCTTC.

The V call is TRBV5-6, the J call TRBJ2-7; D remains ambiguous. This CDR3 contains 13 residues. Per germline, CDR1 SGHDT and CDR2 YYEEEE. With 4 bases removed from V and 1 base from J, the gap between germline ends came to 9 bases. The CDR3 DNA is TGTGCCAGCAGCCCGGGCTTTTCCTACGAGCAGTACTTC. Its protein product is CASSPGFSYEQYF.